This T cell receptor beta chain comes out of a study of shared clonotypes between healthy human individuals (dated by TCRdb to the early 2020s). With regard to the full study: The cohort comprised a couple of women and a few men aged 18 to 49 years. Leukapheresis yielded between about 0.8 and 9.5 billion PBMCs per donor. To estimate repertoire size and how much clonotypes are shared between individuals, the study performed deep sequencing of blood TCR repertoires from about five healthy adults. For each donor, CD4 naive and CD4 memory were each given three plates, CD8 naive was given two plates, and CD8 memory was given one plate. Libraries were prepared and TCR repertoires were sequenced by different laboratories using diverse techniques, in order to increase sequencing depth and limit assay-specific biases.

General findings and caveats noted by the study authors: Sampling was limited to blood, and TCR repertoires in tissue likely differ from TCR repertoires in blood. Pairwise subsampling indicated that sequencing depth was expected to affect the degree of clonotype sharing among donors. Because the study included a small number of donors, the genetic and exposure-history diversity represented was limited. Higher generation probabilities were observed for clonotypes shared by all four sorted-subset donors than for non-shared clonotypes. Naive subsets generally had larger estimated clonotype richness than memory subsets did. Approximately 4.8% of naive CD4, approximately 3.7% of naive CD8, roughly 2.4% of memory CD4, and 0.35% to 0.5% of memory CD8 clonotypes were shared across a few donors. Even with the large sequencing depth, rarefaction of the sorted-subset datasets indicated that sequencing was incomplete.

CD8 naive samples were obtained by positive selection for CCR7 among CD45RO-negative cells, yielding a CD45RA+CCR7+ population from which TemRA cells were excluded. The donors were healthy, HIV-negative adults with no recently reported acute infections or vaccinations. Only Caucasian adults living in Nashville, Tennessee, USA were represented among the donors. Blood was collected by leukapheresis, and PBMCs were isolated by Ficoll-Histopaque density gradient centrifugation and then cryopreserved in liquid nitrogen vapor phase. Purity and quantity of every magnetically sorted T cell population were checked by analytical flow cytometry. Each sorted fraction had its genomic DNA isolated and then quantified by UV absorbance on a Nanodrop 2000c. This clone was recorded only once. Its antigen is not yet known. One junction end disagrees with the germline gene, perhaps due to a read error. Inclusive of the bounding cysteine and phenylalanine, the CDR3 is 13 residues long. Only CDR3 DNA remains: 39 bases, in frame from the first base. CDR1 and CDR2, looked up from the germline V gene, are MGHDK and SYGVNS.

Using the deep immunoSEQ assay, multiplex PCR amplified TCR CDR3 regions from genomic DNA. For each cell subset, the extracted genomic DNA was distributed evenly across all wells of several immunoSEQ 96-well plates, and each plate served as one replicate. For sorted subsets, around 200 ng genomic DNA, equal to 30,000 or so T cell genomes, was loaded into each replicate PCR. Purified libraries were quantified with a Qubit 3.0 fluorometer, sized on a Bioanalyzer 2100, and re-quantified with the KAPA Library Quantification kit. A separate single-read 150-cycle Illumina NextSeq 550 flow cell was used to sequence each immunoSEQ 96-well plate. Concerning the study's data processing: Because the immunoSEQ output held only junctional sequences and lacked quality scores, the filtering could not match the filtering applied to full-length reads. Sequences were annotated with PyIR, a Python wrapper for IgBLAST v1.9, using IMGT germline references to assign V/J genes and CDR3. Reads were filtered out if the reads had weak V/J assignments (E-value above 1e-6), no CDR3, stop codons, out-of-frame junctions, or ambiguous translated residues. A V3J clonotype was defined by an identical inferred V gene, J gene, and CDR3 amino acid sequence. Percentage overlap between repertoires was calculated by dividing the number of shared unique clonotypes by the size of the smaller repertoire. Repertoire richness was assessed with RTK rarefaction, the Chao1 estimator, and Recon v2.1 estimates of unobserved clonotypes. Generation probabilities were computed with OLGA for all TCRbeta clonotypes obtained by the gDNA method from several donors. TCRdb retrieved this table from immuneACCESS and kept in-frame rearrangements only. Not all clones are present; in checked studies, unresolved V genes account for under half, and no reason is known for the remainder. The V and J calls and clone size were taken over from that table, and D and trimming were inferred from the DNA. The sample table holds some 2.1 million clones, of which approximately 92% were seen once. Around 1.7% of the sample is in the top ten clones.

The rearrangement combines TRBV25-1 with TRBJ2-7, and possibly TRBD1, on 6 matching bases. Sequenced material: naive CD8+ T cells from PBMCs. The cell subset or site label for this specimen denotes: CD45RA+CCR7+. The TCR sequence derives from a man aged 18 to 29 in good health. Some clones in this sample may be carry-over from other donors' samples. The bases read TGTGCCAGCAGCCTCAGGGGCTCCCACGAGCAGTACTTC. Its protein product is CASSLRGSHEQYF.